These 18 T cell receptor beta chains came from one sample sequenced in a study of cytomegalovirus exposure and HLA in healthy donors. PCR employed 60 Vbeta and 13 Jbeta primers. Only in-frame clones appear in the TCRdb table, and some are missing; sequencing was by immunoSEQ multiplex PCR. This table lists approximately 110,000 clones. Sequenced material: PBMCs. Every receptor here comes from a man aged 45-65 years in good health and CMV-seronegative.

The CDR3 protein is CASSEGTGVLVWYF. Written as DNA, the CDR3 is TGTGCCAGCAGTGAAGGGACAGGTGTCCTCGTTTGGTATTTT. The V call is TRBV6-1, the J call TRBJ1-3; 7 nucleotides align to TRBD1. Looked up from germline, CDR1 is MNHNS and CDR2 is SASEGT. The J segment lost 16 bases and the V segment lost 1 base, leaving 13 bases of the junction unmatched. This CDR3 has 14 amino acids.

This chain uses TRBV6-5 with TRBJ1-1; 7 positions agree with TRBD1. Germline V gene sequence: CDR1 MNHEY, CDR2 SVGAGI. The CDR3 length is 14 residues. V lost 7 bases to trimming and J lost 2 bases; unmatched junction nucleotides: 7. DNA of the CDR3: TGTGCCAGCACCAACAGGGGACTTAACACTGAAGCTTTCTTT. Protein: CASTNRGLNTEAFF.

The chain is built from TRBV7-2 and TRBJ1-5; a possible D gene is TRBD1 (6 bases). V lost 2 bases and J 4 bases, leaving 9 bases between the germline ends. Germline V gives CDR1 SGHTA, CDR2 FQGNSA. This CDR3 contains 14 residues. CDR3 region: CASSLRGGNQPQHF. The DNA of the CDR3 is TGTGCCAGCAGCTTACGAGGGGGAAATCAGCCCCAGCATTTT.

The V gene is TRBV19, the J gene TRBJ1-1, with 7 nucleotides matching TRBD1. The CDR3 contains 18 residues. CDR1 and CDR2 (germline): LNHDA, SQIVND (reference sequence). With 4 bases clipped from V and 2 bases from J, the junction kept 16 bases outside the gene matches. The DNA for the CDR3 is TGTGCCAGTAGTAGACAGACAGGGAGGTTACCTACTAACACTGAAGCTTTCTTT. Its translation is CASSRQTGRLPTNTEAFF.

This chain links TRBV5-6 with TRBJ1-2, with TRBD1 matching 7 bases. The J segment lost 9 bases and the V segment lost 3 bases, leaving 11 bases of the junction unmatched. The germline V gene encodes CDR1 SGHDT and CDR2 YYEEEE. The CDR3 length is 14 residues. Here the CDR3 DNA reads TGTGCCAGCAGCTCGTCCAGGGGGACGCGTAGCTACACCTTC. Protein: CASSSSRGTRSYTF.

The chain joins TRBV12-5 to TRBJ2-3, with 8 bases fitting TRBD2. Germline values: CDR1 LGHNT, CDR2 FRNRAP. J was trimmed by 5 bases and V by 4 bases; bases with no gene match: 14. The CDR3 sequence is 17 residues long. The CDR3 bases are TGTGCTAGTGGTTCCGGCACCTTGGCGGGAGGTGGAGATACGCAGTATTTT. Protein product: CASGSGTLAGGGDTQYF.

CDR3 coding DNA: TGTGCCAGCAGCTACGGGACAGGGGATCAGCCCCAGCATTTT. Translation: CASSYGTGDQPQHF. This sequence joins TRBV7-9 and TRBJ1-5; 10 bases fit TRBD1. This CDR3 has 14 residues. V was pared by 4 bases and J by 5 bases, with 2 bases of the junction left unmatched. CDR1 SEHNR and CDR2 FQNEAQ come from the germline V gene (reference sequence).

The chain couples TRBV5-1 to TRBJ2-2, with D tentatively TRBD1 (5 bases). The CDR3 runs to 15 residues. V shed 4 bases and J shed 6 bases, with 16 bases lying between them. Germline CDR1 reads SGHRS; CDR2 reads YFSETQ. CDR3 amino acids: CASSPSPGQSGELFF. CDR3 coding DNA: TGCGCCAGCAGCCCCTCCCCTGGACAATCCGGGGAGCTGTTTTTT. Variable domain in full (rest from reference TRBV5-1 and TRBJ2-2): KAGVTQTPRYLIKTRGQQVTLSCSPISGHRSVSWYQQTPGQGLQFLFEYFSETQRNKGNFPGRFSGRQFSNSRSEMNVSTLELGDSALYLCASSPSPGQSGELFFGEGSRLTVL.

The V gene is TRBV27, the J gene TRBJ1-1; D is perhaps TRBD1 (6 bases). Trimming pared 5 bases from V and 5 bases from J, leaving 12 bases between. The germline CDR1 and CDR2 sequences are MNHEY and SMNVEV (reference sequence). This CDR3 is built from 13 residues. CDR3 protein: CASSRRGGTEAFF. As DNA, the CDR3 is TGTGCCAGCAGTCGCAGGGGAGGGACTGAAGCTTTCTTT.

The V and J genes are TRBV14 and TRBJ1-1, with D possibly being TRBD1 (5 bases). Between the trimmed V and J ends, which lost 4 bases and 0 bases, there was a span of 15 bases. Germline V lookup: CDR1 SGHDN, CDR2 FVKESK. The CDR3 spans 16 residues. Here the CDR3 DNA reads TGTGCCAGCAGCCCCGGTTGGGGCATTCTGAACACTGAAGCTTTCTTT. This encodes CASSPGWGILNTEAFF.

This chain connects TRBV4-1 to TRBJ2-1, with 8 bases matching TRBD2. Germline V lookup: CDR1 MGHRA, CDR2 YSYEKL. The CDR3 consists of 15 residues. The J segment lost 6 bases and the V segment lost 0 bases, leaving 4 bases of the junction unmatched. The CDR3 is CASSQDGRGVNEQFF. In nucleotides, the CDR3 is TGCGCCAGCAGCCAAGACGGGCGGGGGGTCAATGAGCAGTTCTTC.

The chain's CDR3 is CASSLDGGGAYEQYF. In DNA form, the CDR3 reads TGTGCCAGCAGCTTGGATGGAGGCGGGGCCTACGAGCAGTACTTC. J is TRBJ2-7 and V is TRBV5-5; the D gene is possibly TRBD2 (6 bases). The CDR3 length is 15 residues. Germline V gene sequence: CDR1 SGHKS, CDR2 YYEKEE (reference sequence). Trimming pared 0 bases from V and 2 bases from J, leaving 12 bases between.

The chain has TRBV5-1 and TRBJ1-1; D is uncertain. With 0 bases removed from V and 10 bases from J, the gap between germline ends came to 19 bases. This CDR3 comprises 15 residues. CDR1 and CDR2 (germline): SGHRS, YFSETQ. In DNA form, the CDR3 reads TGCGCCAGCAGCTTGGAAACTAAGACTCCTCAAGGAGCTTTCTTT. Its protein product is CASSLETKTPQGAFF.

V usage is TRBV5-1 and J usage is TRBJ2-7; D is possibly TRBD2 (6 bases). Germline V gives CDR1 SGHRS, CDR2 YFSETQ. Trimming took 0 bases from V and 5 from J, leaving 21 bases between them. The CDR3 contains 17 residues. This CDR3 is CASSLGIGSLGLDEQYF. The CDR3 nucleotides read TGCGCCAGCAGCTTGGGTATCGGGAGTTTAGGTTTGGACGAGCAGTACTTC.

This rearrangement joins TRBV13 to TRBJ1-2, with 7 bases that match TRBD1. Per germline, CDR1 PRHDT and CDR2 FYEKMQ (reference sequence). The J segment lost 3 bases and the V segment lost 2 bases, leaving 6 bases of the junction unmatched. This CDR3 contains 15 residues. CDR3 protein: CASSLNRGRDYGYTF. DNA for the CDR3: TGTGCCAGCAGCTTAAACAGGGGACGTGACTATGGCTACACCTTC.

The chain couples TRBV5-1 to TRBJ2-2, with D perhaps TRBD1 (6 bases). The V gene lost 2 bases and the J gene lost 5 bases, with 10 bases spanning the gap. Per the germline V gene, CDR1 is SGHRS and CDR2 is YFSETQ. The CDR3 spans 14 residues. CDR3 nucleotides: TGCGCCAGCAGCTTCACGACAGGTACCGGGGAGCTGTTTTTT. It specifies CASSFTTGTGELFF.

This sequence joins TRBV27 and TRBJ2-7, with 9 bases identical to TRBD1. The CDR3 is made up of 15 amino acids. Germline trimming cut 6 bases from V and 6 bases from J; bases unmatched to any gene: 12. Germline CDR1 MNHEY, CDR2 SMNVEV (reference sequence). The CDR3 sequence is CASRATGGPGFEQYF. The CDR3 nucleotides are TGTGCCAGCAGGGCAACAGGGGGCCCAGGGTTCGAGCAGTACTTC.

CDR3 in amino acids: CASSSIGDRPSLELFF. In DNA, the CDR3 is TGTGCCAGCAGCTCCATTGGGGACAGGCCCTCGTTGGAGCTGTTTTTT. The chain employs TRBV13 and TRBJ2-2; 8 bases match TRBD1. The junction had 14 bases not matched to a gene; V was cut back by 4 bases and J by 10 bases. CDR3 length equals 16 residues. Germline loops: CDR1 PRHDT, CDR2 FYEKMQ (reference sequence).